The present entry profiles one TCR beta chain with its context. The sample is drawn from a study of blood T cell repertoires in COVID-19. Looking at the study overall: The United States, Italy and Spain provided the acute and convalescent COVID-19 samples.

CDR3 length: 15 amino acids. The germline V gene encodes CDR1 SGHRS and CDR2 YFSETQ. V trimming: 3 bases; J trimming: 3 bases; junction bases outside the gene matches: 4. Per the study methods: Estimates of nucleated cell counts were drawn from the amplification of reference gene primers. Sequencing was performed with immunoSEQ multiplex PCR; in TCRdb, only in-frame clones are kept and a portion is missing. The V and J calls and clone size come from that table; D and trimming were worked out from the DNA. The table shows around 200,000 clones, with about 87% occurring only once. This clonotype was obtained from a man aged 40-49 years with active or convalescent COVID-19. The sequenced sample was peripheral blood. This sequence joins TRBV5-1 and TRBJ1-5, with 9 bases lining up with TRBD1. CDR3 in DNA: TGCGCCAGCAGCTGGACAGGGGCGAACAATCAGCCCCAGCATTTT. Amino acid sequence: CASSWTGANNQPQHF.